This T cell receptor (beta chain) was obtained from a study of regulatory T cells in long-lasting Graves disease. Germline CDR1 and CDR2: MNHGY and SVAAGI. V shed 3 bases and J shed 0 bases, with 11 bases lying between them. The CDR3 loop spans 15 amino acids. Construction of the TCR beta libraries employed iRepertoire HTBI primers in conjunction with Arm-PCR of CDR3 regions. MiXCR, applied by TCRdb to the multiplex PCR reads, yields one record per CDR3 protein. The sample includes a few hundred thousand distinct CDR3 sequences, under 20% of them seen just once. The time point is: newly diagnosed GD, antithyroid drugs for less than 3 months. From RNA extracted from PBMCs, the TCR library was made. This clonotype has just a few counts. This sample also appeared in a second study, on T cells in Graves' hyperthyroidism and ophthalmopathy.

The gene calls are TRBV6-9 and TRBJ1-2; no clear D. This receptor was identified in a woman aged 18-29 years with Graves disease. The specimen was peripheral blood mononuclear cells (PBMCs), collected at new diagnosis, from a patient treated with antithyroid drugs. The CDR3 loop is CASSYSTDTNYGYTF. CDR3 sequence (DNA): TGTGCCAGCAGTTACTCAACAGATACTAACTATGGCTACACCTTC.